This TCR beta chain stems from a study of blood T cell repertoires in COVID-19. Study details: T cells, B-cell-depleted T cells, or PBMCs provided the cDNA or gDNA that served as material.

Original analysis: Estimation of nucleated cell counts was performed using reference gene primer amplification. Generated by immunoSEQ multiplex PCR, the TCRdb table keeps only in-frame clones and is missing some. That table gives V, J and clone size, and the DNA gave D and trimming. The table shows some 40,000 clones, with under 85% occurring only once. The CDR3 totals 13 residues. CDR1 and CDR2 (germline): KGHSH, LQKENI. V dropped 0 bases and J dropped 7 bases, with 10 bases sitting between them. This clone appeared a single time. Sequencing was done on a sample of peripheral blood. The clonotype comes from a woman over 75 with acute or convalescent COVID-19. This chain connects TRBV18 to TRBJ2-7; tentatively, D is TRBD1 (5 bases). CDR3 bases: TGTGCCAGCTCACCACCGGTAGGGGTTGAGCAGTACTTC. Residues: CASSPPVGVEQYF.